The sample holds a few counts of the clone carrying this T cell receptor beta chain. As yet, its antigen is unknown. These data are taken from a study of T cell repertoires in cytomegalovirus infection. Study results and caveats: Cumulative public TCR beta family frequency identified CMV carriers with the relevant HLA.

MiXCR, applied by TCRdb to the reads, yields one record per CDR3 protein. The table lists about 920,000 distinct CDR3 sequences, around 32% of them singletons. CDR1 is SGHNT and CDR2 is YYREEE in the germline V gene (reference sequence). This CDR3 comprises 14 residues. V gave up 4 bases and J gave up 6 bases; unmatched junction bases: 6. Sample: cultured CD8+ T cells from PBMCs, taken from culture after CMV antigen stimulation. The V call is TRBV5-4, the J call TRBJ1-4, with TRBD1 matching 7 bases. The sequence was obtained from a human donor in good health (CMV status not recorded). Some clones in this sample may be carry-over from other donors' samples. The CDR3 region is CASSVDRVDEKLFF. For the CDR3, the DNA is TGTGCCAGCAGCGTTGACAGGGTCGATGAAAAACTGTTTTTT.